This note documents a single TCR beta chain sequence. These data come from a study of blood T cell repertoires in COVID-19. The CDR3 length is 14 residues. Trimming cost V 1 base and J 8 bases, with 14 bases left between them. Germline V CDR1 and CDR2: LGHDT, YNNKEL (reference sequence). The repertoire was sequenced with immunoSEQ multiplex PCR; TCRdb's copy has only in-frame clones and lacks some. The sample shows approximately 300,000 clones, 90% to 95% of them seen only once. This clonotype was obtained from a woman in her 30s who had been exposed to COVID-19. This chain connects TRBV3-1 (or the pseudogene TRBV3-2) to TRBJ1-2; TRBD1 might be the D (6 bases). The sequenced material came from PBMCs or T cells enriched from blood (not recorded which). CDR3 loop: CASSQGGGARGYTF. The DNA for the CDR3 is TGTGCCAGCAGCCAAGGCGGGGGGGCGCGGGGCTACACCTTC.